The TCR beta chain described here comes from a study of T cells in Graves' hyperthyroidism and ophthalmopathy. The study based diagnoses on clinical symptoms, serum thyroxine and TRAb, thyroid ultrasound and orbital computed tomography. Remarks on this clonotype: Its specificity is unknown.

Deletions cut 3 bases from V and 2 bases from J, with 10 bases between. The length of the CDR3 is 14 residues. Study findings and constraints: Ophthalmopathy could be told apart from stable hyperthyroidism with a 13 V-J model.

Amplified TCR beta CDR3 regions came from RNA transcripts. The HTBI primer set served for first-round RT-PCR of the TCR CDR3. TCRdb used MiXCR to reprocess the multiplex PCR reads, holding one entry per CDR3 protein. The sample carries about 610,000 distinct CDR3 sequences, approximately 14% recorded once. The sequenced sample consisted of blood. The origin of this receptor is a woman in her thirties or forties with Graves' ophthalmopathy. This chain uses TRBV12-3 or TRBV12-4 with TRBJ1-2; D call uncertain. CDR3 amino acids: CASSFDPLNYGYTF. CDR3 bases: TGTGCCAGCAGTTTTGATCCTCTCAACTATGGCTACACCTTC.